This T cell receptor (beta chain) derives from a study of T cells after yellow fever vaccination. 5'RACE template switching produced TCR cDNA carrying a universal primer site and UMIs. TCRdb re-called the 5' RACE reads through MiXCR, storing one row per CDR3 protein. The sample lists a few hundred thousand distinct CDR3 sequences; 17% were seen once. Notes on the study in general: Clones that expanded after primary vaccination mostly reappeared after the booster (just over 95% CD4, approximately 85% CD8). The secondary T-cell response peaked on day 5, not day 15, but was weaker. Shared CD4/CD8 clonotypes were a small share, likely from convergent recombination.

V shed 4 bases, J shed 3 bases, and the junction held 8 bases outside the gene matches. The CDR3 sequence is 15 residues long. Germline V CDR1 and CDR2: SGHVS, FNYEAQ. A few counts support this clonotype. Its antigen is undetermined. The sequence was obtained from a man younger than 35 who received the YFV17D yellow fever vaccine. The chain is built from TRBV7-6 and TRBJ2-7; TRBD1 matches at 8 bases. Here the sequenced sample was PBMCs, taken less than 6 days after the first yellow fever vaccination. The CDR3 loop is CASSSGQGPFYEQYF. The CDR3 DNA follows: TGTGCCAGCAGCTCAGGACAGGGCCCCTTCTACGAGCAGTACTTC.